This T cell receptor (beta chain) was identified in a study of blood T cell repertoires in COVID-19. For the study at large: Material from acute and convalescent COVID-19 was sourced from the United States, Italy and Spain.

Per the original data handling: Estimation of nucleated cell counts was performed using reference gene primer amplification. Some clones are missing from TCRdb's copy, which holds only in-frame ones; the method was immunoSEQ multiplex PCR. Clone size and the V and J calls come from that table; the DNA yielded D and trimming. Among 200,000 to 300,000 clones listed, 65% to 85% were seen once. The V gene's germline CDR1 is MNHEY and CDR2 SMNVEV (reference sequence). The CDR3 covers 21 residues. With V trimmed by 1 base and J by 3 bases, 18 bases remained unmatched. This chain uses TRBV27 with TRBJ2-7, with 13 bases aligning to TRBD2. This TCR came from a human donor in a cohort sampled during active COVID-19. Input material: peripheral blood. CDR3 DNA sequence: TGTGCCAGCAGTTTATTCGACCCAGGGACTAGCGGGGATCGAGGGGGCTACGAGCAGTACTTC. The encoded protein is CASSLFDPGTSGDRGGYEQYF.